This T cell receptor beta chain was recorded in a study of T cells in Graves' hyperthyroidism and ophthalmopathy. Across the whole study: The blood sample was taken at first diagnosis, before treatment began. Study conclusions and caveats: Most expanded thyroid clonotypes above 0.001 recurred in blood.

Patients between 18 and 65 years old had hyperthyroidism, newly diagnosed and lasting under 2 months. The CDR3 regions of TCR beta were amplified from RNA transcripts. During a first-round RT-PCR of the TCR CDR3, the HTBI primer set was used. A single record per CDR3 protein comes from TCRdb applying MiXCR to the multiplex PCR reads. Of about 510,000 distinct CDR3 sequences in the sample, approximately 15% were seen once. This clonotype was detected only once. Its antigen is undetermined. This CDR3 has 13 residues. CDR1 and CDR2 from the germline V gene are MNHNS and SASEGT. V was cut by 6 bases and J by 6 bases, with 14 bases left in between.

The chain couples TRBV6-1 to TRBJ1-2; D is perhaps TRBD1 (5 bases). The sequencing sample was made of blood. The clonotype was recovered from a woman aged 40 to 55 with Graves' hyperthyroidism. DNA for the CDR3: TGTGCCAGCAGGCTGGGGGGACTCCATGGCTACACCTTC. Translation gives CASRLGGLHGYTF.